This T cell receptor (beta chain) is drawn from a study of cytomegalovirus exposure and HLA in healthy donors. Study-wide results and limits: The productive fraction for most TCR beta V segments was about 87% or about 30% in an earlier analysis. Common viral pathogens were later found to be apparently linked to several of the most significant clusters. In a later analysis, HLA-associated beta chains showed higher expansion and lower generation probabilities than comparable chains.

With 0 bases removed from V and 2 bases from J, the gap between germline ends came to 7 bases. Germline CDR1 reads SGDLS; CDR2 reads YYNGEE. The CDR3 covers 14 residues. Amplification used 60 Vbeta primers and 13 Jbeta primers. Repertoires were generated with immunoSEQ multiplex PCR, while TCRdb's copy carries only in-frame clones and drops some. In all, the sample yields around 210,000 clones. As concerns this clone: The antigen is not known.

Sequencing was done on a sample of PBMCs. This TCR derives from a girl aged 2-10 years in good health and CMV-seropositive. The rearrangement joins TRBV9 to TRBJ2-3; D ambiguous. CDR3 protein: CASSVAQVTDTQYF. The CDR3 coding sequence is TGTGCCAGCAGCGTAGCCCAGGTCACAGATACGCAGTATTTT.